Listed here is a single T cell receptor beta chain. Its specificity is unknown. This entry belongs to a study of cytomegalovirus exposure and HLA in healthy donors. General observations from the study: A link between a missense DCLRE1C variant and TCR beta V- and J-gene trimming emerged from a later analysis.

Deletions cut 5 bases from V and 7 bases from J, with 12 bases between. The CDR3 runs 14 residues. Germline loops: CDR1 MNHNY, CDR2 SVGAGI (reference sequence). PCR primers comprised 60 Vbeta and 13 Jbeta primers. Sequenced by immunoSEQ multiplex PCR; TCRdb stores in-frame clones only, minus some. This table holds about 130,000 clones, 75% to 90% found once. The TCR originated in a woman in her twenties or thirties in good health and CMV-seropositive. The V gene is TRBV6-6, the J gene TRBJ1-6; the D gene is possibly TRBD1 (5 bases). Source material: PBMCs. The DNA for the CDR3 is TGTGCCAGCAGTCTGATGACAGTCAATTCACCCCTCCACTTT. This translates into CASSLMTVNSPLHF.